This TCR beta chain was retrieved from a study of T cell changes during pregnancy in multiple sclerosis. Data came from immunoSEQ multiplex PCR; TCRdb stores just in-frame clones and leaves some out. The sample lists 79,000 or so clones; approximately 89% were seen once. The germline V gene encodes CDR1 KGHSH and CDR2 LQKENI. The CDR3 covers 13 residues. V lost 1 base and J 8 bases, leaving 9 bases between the germline ends. This TCR was sampled from a female donor in good health, enrolled as a control in a pregnancy study. The rearrangement links TRBV18 to TRBJ1-3; D is unresolved. This specimen consisted of peripheral blood, obtained in the first trimester of pregnancy. The CDR3 coding sequence is TGTGCCAGCTCACCACGCGGGGAGGACACCATATATTTT. Translating it yields CASSPRGEDTIYF.